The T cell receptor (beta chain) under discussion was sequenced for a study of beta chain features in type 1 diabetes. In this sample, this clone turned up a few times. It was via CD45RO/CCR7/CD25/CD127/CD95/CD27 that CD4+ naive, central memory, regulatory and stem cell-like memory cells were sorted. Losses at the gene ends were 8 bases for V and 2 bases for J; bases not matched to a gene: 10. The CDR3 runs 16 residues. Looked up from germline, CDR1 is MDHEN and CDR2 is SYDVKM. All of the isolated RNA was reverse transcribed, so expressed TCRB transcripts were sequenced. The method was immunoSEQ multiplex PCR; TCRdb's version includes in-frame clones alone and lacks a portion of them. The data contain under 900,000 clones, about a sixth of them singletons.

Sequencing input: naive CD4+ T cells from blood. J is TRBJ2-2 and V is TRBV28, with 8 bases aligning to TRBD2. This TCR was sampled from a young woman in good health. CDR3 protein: CASREAAGANTGELFF. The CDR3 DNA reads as TGTGCCAGCCGAGAAGCAGCGGGAGCAAACACCGGGGAGCTGTTTTTT. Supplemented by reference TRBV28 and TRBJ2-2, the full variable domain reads DVKVTQSSRYLVKRTGEKVFLECVQDMDHENMFWYRQDPGLGLRLIYFSYDVKMKEKGDIPEGYSVSREKKERFSLILESASTNQTSMYLCASREAAGANTGELFFGEGSRLTVL.